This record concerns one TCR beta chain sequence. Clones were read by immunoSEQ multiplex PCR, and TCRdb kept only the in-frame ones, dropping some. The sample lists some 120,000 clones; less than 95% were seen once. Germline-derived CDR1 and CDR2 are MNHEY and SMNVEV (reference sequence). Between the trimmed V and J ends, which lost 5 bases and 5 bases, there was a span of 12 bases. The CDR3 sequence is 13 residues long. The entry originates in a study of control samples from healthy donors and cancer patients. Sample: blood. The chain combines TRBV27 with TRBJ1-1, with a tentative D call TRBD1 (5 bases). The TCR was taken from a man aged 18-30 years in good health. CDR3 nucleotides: TGTGCCAGCAGTATCGGGGGGAGGACTGAAGCTTTCTTT. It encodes CASSIGGRTEAFF.